Here is one TCR beta chain with its context. Its antigen is not yet known. It has no much larger one-base neighbor in the sample; base qualities were not kept. These data come from a study of CD8+ T cells in alopecia areata (dated 2018 in TCRdb). For the study in its entirety: The treated patients, all with moderate-to-severe alopecia areata, were enrolled in an open-label pilot trial of oral tofacitinib given at 5 to 10 mg twice daily. Clonality in the scalp was compared among normal scalp (n=4), patchy alopecia areata scalp (n=8), and alopecia totalis/universalis scalp (n=8). Human TCRbeta sequencing covered scalp tissue and sorted CD4+ and CD8+ peripheral blood T cells from patchy and totalis/universalis alopecia areata patients and healthy controls. TCRbeta CDR3 regions were amplified by immunoSEQ multiplex PCR using 35 Vbeta forward and 13 Jbeta reverse primers. Tofacitinib-treated patients had biopsies at baseline and at 4 and 24 weeks of treatment, with a later scalp biopsy in several patients. In treated patients, disease severity was measured using the SALT score, which gives the percentage of scalp surface area affected. Tofacitinib was administered for 6 to 18 months, and 6 months of follow-up off drug were then conducted to assess delayed response and recurrence. The study used high-throughput TCRbeta sequencing to examine T cell clonal expansion in alopecia areata, in both the C3H/HeJ mouse model and human patients. The RNA source kit depended on sample type: the PAXgene miRNA kit for fixed scalp, the miRNeasy kit for PBMCs, and the RNeasy kit for mouse skin.

The CDR3 has 17 amino acids, counting the end cysteine and phenylalanine. Just the 51-base CDR3 DNA is kept, in frame starting at base 1. Relative to germline, V is 1 base shorter and J is 4 bases shorter, with 16 bases between their ends. CDR1 and CDR2, looked up from the germline V gene, are SGHVS and FQNEAQ. The investigation overall reported the following: TCR sequences shared between patients were less clear than in mice, possibly partly because of HLA diversity in the patient population. Because the treated cohort was small and had just a single nonresponder, larger studies are needed to establish links between baseline CD8+ expansion and response. Many expanded lesional clones were found to persist in scalp and blood during tofacitinib treatment, and relapse after treatment cessation may be partly explained by this persistence. Scalp TCR repertoire analysis is complicated because resident alphabeta T cells in normal human skin are also sequenced, whereas mouse skin is dominated by gammadelta T cells. Scalp clonality and the number of expanded CD8+ clones among the top 100 scalp clones were significantly decreased by tofacitinib. Compared with normal scalp, lesional scalp, particularly in alopecia totalis/universalis, had higher clonality and more expanded CD8+ clones, which suggests antigenic drive.

Sample treatment or condition, as interpreted from the label and publication: oral pan-JAK inhibitor, 5-10 mg twice daily. From alopecia areata patients, peripheral blood was collected along with lesional scalp punch biopsies. PBMCs were isolated by density centrifugation and stained for CD3, CD4 and CD8, and CD4+ and CD8+ T cells were sorted on a FACSAria. Libraries were made using the immunoSEQ multiplex PCR assay. To provide template for TCR sequencing, every sample had RNA extracted and reverse transcribed into cDNA. SuperScript III was used for first-strand cDNA synthesis, primed with a 2:1 mix of oligo-dT and random hexamers. A synthetic immune receptor repertoire was used to gauge amplification bias, and whatever bias remained was removed computationally. Regarding the original processing steps: Raw reads were preprocessed to remove errors, and CDR3 was defined according to IMGT conventions as the region from the conserved cysteine to phenylalanine. To get clonality, Shannon entropy was normalized by log2 of the number of productive unique TCRs and the result was subtracted from 1. Whether scalp clones were CD4 or CD8 was inferred by matching scalp TCRbeta sequences against CD4 and CD8 repertoires sorted from blood. The immuneACCESS repertoire file appears here via TCRdb, limited to in-frame rearrangements. These files lack a portion of the clones; in checked studies, under half of the deficit traces to unresolved V genes, and the cause of the others is not known. From that table come the V and J calls and clone size; the DNA was used to work out D and trimming. The sample table shows 93,000 or so clones, and approximately 84% are seen once. The ten largest make up over 8.5% of the sample.

The sequencing here drew on CD8+ T cells sorted from blood, taken at approximately week 30, from a patient treated with tofacitinib. The rearranged chain carries TRBV7-8 and TRBJ2-2; the D gene is perhaps TRBD2, on 5 matching bases. This clonotype originated in a human donor with alopecia areata. DNA sequence: TGTGCCAGCAGCTTAGATTTCCCGGGAAGCGTCACCGGGGAGCTGTTTTTT. It translates as CASSLDFPGSVTGELFF.